What follows are 2 T cell receptor beta chains derived from one specimen sequenced in a study of T cell responses to AZD1222 COVID-19 vaccine. Measured with immunoSEQ multiplex PCR; TCRdb has only the in-frame clones, and not every one. The table has some 120,000 clones, just under 95% seen once. The material was peripheral blood, obtained on day 0 of AZD1222 vaccination. The origin of the receptors is an adult in good health.

The chain has TRBV4-3 and TRBJ2-7, with TRBD2 matching over 9 bases. The CDR3 sequence is 15 residues long. The J segment lost 5 bases and the V segment lost 0 bases, leaving 5 bases of the junction unmatched. Germline CDR1 is LGHNA and CDR2 is YSLEER. The CDR3 bases are TGCGCCAGCAGCCAAGAGCTAGCGGGAATCGACGAGCAGTACTTC. Translating gives CASSQELAGIDEQYF.

The rearrangement joins TRBV28 to TRBJ1-5, with D possibly TRBD1 on 6 matching bases. Germline loops: CDR1 MDHEN, CDR2 SYDVKM. CDR3 length: 13 residues. The ends were cut back, 6 bases at V and 3 bases at J, with 9 bases in the middle. The CDR3 DNA is TGTGCCAGCAGGGGACAACTCAATCAGCCCCAGCATTTT. Translating it yields CASRGQLNQPQHF.